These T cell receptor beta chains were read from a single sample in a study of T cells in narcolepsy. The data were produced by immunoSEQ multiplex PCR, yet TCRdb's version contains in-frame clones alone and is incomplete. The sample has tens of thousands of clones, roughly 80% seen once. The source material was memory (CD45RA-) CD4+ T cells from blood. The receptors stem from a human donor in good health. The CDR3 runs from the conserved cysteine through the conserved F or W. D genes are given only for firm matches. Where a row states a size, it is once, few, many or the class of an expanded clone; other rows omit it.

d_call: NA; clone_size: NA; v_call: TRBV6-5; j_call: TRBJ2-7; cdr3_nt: TGTGCCAGCAGTTACTTGGGGGACGTATACTTC; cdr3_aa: CASSYLGDVYF
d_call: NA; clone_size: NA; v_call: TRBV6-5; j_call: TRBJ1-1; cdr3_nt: TGTGCCAGCACTAGGTATACTGAAGCTTTCTTT; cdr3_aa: CASTRYTEAFF
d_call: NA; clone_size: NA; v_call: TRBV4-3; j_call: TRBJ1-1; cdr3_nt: TGCGCCAGCAGCCAAGAACCTCAGGGGTCGAACACTGAAGCTTTCTTT; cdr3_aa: CASSQEPQGSNTEAFF
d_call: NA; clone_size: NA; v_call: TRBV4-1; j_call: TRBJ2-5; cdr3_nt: TGCGCCAGCAGCCAAGATCCCGGGGGAGAGACCCAGTACTTC; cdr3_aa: CASSQDPGGETQYF
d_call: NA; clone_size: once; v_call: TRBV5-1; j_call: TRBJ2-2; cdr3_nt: TGCGCCAGCAGCGCCGGGAAGGGGCGAAGGACCGGGGAGCTGTTTTTT; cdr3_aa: CASSAGKGRRTGELFF
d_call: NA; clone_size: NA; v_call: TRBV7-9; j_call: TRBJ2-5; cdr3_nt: TGTGCCAGCAGCTTAGGGCCCCTAGGGCACCAAGAGACCCAGTACTTC; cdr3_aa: CASSLGPLGHQETQYF
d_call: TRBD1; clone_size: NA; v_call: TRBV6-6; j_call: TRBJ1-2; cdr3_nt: TGTGCCAGCAGCCGCACAGGGGGCAGTGGCTACACCTTC; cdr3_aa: CASSRTGGSGYTF
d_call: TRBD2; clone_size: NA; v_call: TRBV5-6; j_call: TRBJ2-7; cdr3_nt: TGTGCCAGCAGCTCCCCCCTAGCGGGGAATTCCTACGAGCAGTACTTC; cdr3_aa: CASSSPLAGNSYEQYF
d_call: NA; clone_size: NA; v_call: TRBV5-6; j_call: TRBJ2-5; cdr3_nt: TGTGCCAGCAGAACGGGACTCTGGCAAGAGACCCAGTACTTC; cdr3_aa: CASRTGLWQETQYF
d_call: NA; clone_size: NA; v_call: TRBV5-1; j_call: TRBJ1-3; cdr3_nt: TGCGCCAGCAGCTCGTTCCCCAGCTCTGGAAACACCATATATTTT; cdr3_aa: CASSSFPSSGNTIYF
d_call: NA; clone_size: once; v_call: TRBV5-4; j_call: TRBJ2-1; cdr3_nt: TGTGCCAGCAGCGATCCGCCCTCCTACAATGAGCAGTTCTTC; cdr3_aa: CASSDPPSYNEQFF
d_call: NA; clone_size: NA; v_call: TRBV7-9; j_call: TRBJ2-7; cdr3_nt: TGTGCCAGCAGAAGAAGTGGGGTCGCATTTGGCGAGCAGTACTTC; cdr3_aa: CASRRSGVAFGEQYF
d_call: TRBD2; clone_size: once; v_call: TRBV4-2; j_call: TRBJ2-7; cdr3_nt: TGTGCCAGCAGCCAGTCCGGGACTAGCGGGCTCGAGCAGTACTTC; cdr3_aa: CASSQSGTSGLEQYF
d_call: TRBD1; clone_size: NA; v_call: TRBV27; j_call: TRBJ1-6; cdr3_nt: TGTGCCAGCAGTTTATCGACTCGGACAGGGAACCATTCACCCCTCCACTTT; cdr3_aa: CASSLSTRTGNHSPLHF
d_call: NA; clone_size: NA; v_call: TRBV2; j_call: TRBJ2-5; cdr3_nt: TGTGCCAGCAGTGAAGCTGGGAGTGAGACCCAGTACTTC; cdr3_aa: CASSEAGSETQYF
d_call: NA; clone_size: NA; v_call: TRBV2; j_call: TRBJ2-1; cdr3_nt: TGTGCCAGCAGGCGCGGGACCTCCAATGAGCAGTTCTTC; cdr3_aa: CASRRGTSNEQFF
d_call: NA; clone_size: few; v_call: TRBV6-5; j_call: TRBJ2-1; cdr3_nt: TGTGCCAGCAGTTACGGGCAGGGGAGCTCCTACAATGAGCAGTTCTTC; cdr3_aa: CASSYGQGSSYNEQFF
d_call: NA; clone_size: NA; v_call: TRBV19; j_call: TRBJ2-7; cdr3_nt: TGTGCCAGTAGTATTTTCGGGGGAGGATCCTCCTACGAGCAGTACTTC; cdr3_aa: CASSIFGGGSSYEQYF
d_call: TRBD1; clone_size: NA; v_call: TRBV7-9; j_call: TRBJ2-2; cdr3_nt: TGTGTCAGCAGCTCGACAGGGGTGCGCACCGGGGAGCTGTTTTTT; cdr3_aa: CVSSSTGVRTGELFF
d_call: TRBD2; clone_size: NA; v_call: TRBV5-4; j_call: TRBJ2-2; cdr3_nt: TGTGCCAGCAGCTTGGGCAGCGTCGGGAGGGGGACCGGGGAGCTGTTTTTT; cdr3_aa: CASSLGSVGRGTGELFF
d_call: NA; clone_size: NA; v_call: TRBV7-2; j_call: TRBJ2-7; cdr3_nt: TGTGCCAGCAGCACTCAGGACTACGAGCAGTACTTC; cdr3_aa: CASSTQDYEQYF
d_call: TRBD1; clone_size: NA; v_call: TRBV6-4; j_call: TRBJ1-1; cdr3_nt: TGTGCCAGCAAGGTCGGGACAGGGGGCACTGAAGCTTTCTTT; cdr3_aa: CASKVGTGGTEAFF
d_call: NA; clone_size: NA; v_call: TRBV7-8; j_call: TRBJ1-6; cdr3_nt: TGTGCCAGCAGCCCATACCACAGTGCCTTCTATAATTCACCCCTCCACTTT; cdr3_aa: CASSPYHSAFYNSPLHF
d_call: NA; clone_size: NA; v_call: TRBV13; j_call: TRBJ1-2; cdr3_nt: TGTGCCAGCAGCTTAGAGAGGGGAGGCTACACCTTC; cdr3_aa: CASSLERGGYTF
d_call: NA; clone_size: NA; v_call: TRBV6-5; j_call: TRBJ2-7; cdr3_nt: TGTGCCAGCAGTTATAGGTTCTCCTCCTACGAGCAGTACTTC; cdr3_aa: CASSYRFSSYEQYF
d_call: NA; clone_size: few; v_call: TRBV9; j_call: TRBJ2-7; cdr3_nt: TGTGCCAGCAGCGAGCAGGGGCTCCCCTACGAGCAGTACTTC; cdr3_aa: CASSEQGLPYEQYF
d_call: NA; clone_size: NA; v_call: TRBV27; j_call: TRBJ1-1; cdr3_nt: TGTGCCAGCAGTAAACGAAGACAGGCCCACACTGAAGCTTTCTTT; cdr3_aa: CASSKRRQAHTEAFF
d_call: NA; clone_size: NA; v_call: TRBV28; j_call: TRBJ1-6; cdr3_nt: TGTGCCAGCAGAACAGGCAACCCCCCACCCCACTTT; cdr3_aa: CASRTGNPPPHF
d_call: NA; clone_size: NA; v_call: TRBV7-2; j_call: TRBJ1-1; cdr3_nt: TGTGCCAGCAGCCAAAAGTCGAACACTGAAGCTTTCTTT; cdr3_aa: CASSQKSNTEAFF
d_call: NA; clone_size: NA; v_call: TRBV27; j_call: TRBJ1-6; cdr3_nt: TGTGCCAGCAGTTTTCGTCCAGGGGCTAATTCACCCCTCCACTTT; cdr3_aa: CASSFRPGANSPLHF
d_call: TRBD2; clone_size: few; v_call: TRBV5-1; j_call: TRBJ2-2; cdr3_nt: TGCGCCAGCGCCCGGCTAGCGGGGGTAGGGACCGGGGAGCTGTTTTTT; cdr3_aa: CASARLAGVGTGELFF
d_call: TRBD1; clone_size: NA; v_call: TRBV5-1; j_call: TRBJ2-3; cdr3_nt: TGCGCCAGCGGCAGACAGGGGGCGGGAGATACGCAGTATTTT; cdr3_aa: CASGRQGAGDTQYF
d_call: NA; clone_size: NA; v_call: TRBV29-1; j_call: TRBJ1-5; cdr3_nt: TGCAGCGTCAGGTATAGCAATCAGCCCCAGCATTTT; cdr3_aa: CSVRYSNQPQHF
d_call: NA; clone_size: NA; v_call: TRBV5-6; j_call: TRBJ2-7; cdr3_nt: TGTGCCAGCAGCTTGTTGGGGGACATCCCCTACGAGCAGTGCTTC; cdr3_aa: CASSLLGDIPYEQCF
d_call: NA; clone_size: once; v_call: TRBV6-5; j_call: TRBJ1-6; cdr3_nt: TGTGCCAGCAGTTACCGGACGATCTATAATTCACCCCTCCACTTT; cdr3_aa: CASSYRTIYNSPLHF
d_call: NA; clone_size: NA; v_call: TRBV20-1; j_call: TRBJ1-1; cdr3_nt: TGCAGTGCTAGGCCGAGGACTGAAGCTTTCTTT; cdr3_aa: CSARPRTEAFF
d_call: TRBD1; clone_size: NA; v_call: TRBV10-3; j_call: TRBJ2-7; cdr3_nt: TGTGCCATCAGTGAATATAGACAGGGCTACGAGCAGTACTTC; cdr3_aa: CAISEYRQGYEQYF
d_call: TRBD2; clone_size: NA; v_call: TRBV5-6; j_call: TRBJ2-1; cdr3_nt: TGTGCCAGCAGCCTGGCACTAGCGGGAGTACAATATGAGCAGTTCTTC; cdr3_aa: CASSLALAGVQYEQFF
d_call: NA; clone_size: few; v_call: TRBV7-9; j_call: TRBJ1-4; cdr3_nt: TGTGCCAGCAGAGAGGTTGCAACTAATGAAAAACTGTTTTTT; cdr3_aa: CASREVATNEKLFF
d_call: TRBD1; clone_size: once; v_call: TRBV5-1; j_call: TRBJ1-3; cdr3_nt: TGCGCCAGCAGCCCCCGCGGGACAGGGGCTGGAAACACCATATATTTT; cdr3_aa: CASSPRGTGAGNTIYF
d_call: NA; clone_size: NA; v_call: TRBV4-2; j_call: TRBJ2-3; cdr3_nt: TGTGCCAGCAGCCACAGACAGGGCACAGATACGCAGTATTTT; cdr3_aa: CASSHRQGTDTQYF
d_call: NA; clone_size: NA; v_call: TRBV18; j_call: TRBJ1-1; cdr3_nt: TGTGCCAGCTCACCATCGGGGGGCGCGTATACTGAAGCTTTCTTT; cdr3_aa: CASSPSGGAYTEAFF
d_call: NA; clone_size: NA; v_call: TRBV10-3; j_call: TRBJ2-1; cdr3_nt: TGTGCCATCAGGGCACCGGGACCTGAAGGTAATGAGCAGTTCTTC; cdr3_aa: CAIRAPGPEGNEQFF
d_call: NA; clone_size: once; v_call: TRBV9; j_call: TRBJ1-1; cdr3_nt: TGTGCCAGCAGCGTAGATATCATGAACACTGAAGCTTTCTTT; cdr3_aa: CASSVDIMNTEAFF
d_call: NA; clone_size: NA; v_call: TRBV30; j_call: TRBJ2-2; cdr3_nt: TGTGCCTGGAGCGGATACAACACCGGGGAGCTGTTTTTT; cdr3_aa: CAWSGYNTGELFF
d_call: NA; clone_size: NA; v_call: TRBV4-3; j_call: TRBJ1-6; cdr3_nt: TGCGCCAGCAGCCAAGAATGGATTCGGGACCGAAAACATAATTCACCCCTCCACTTT; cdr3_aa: CASSQEWIRDRKHNSPLHF
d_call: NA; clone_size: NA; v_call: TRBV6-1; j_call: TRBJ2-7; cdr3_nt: TGTGCCAGCAGTGAAGGGCACACCTACGAGCAGTACTTC; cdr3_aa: CASSEGHTYEQYF